A selection of T cell receptor beta chains follows, all from one sample in a study of T cell responses to AZD1222 COVID-19 vaccine. Libraries were prepared by immunoSEQ multiplex PCR; TCRdb keeps only in-frame clonotypes and omits some of them. The data hold 98,000 or so clones, with about 88% observed a single time. Here the sequenced sample was peripheral blood, taken on day 0 of AZD1222 vaccination. The receptors were gathered from an adult in good health. Each CDR3 is given with its conserved first and last residue. The D gene is left open where the match is weak. The size field is filled for only some rows; it gives once, few, many or a size class.

D gene	clone size	J gene	V gene	CDR3 protein	CDR3 DNA
TRBD1	.	TRBJ2-1	TRBV9	CASSTRTGWENEQFF	TGTGCCAGCAGCACCCGGACAGGGTGGGAGAATGAGCAGTTCTTC
TRBD1	.	TRBJ1-5	TRBV27	CASSFNRGQNQPQHF	TGTGCCAGCAGTTTTAACAGGGGCCAAAATCAGCCCCAGCATTTT
.	.	TRBJ2-3	TRBV19	CASSIRRGRTTDTQYF	TGTGCCAGTAGTATAAGGAGGGGCAGGACCACAGATACGCAGTATTTT
TRBD2	.	TRBJ2-5	TRBV12-3/TRBV12-4	CASSLGLAPAQYF	TGTGCCAGCAGTTTGGGACTAGCGCCGGCCCAGTACTTC
TRBD1	.	TRBJ1-2	TRBV5-4	CASSLGQGCTF	TGTGCCAGCAGCTTGGGACAGGGGTGCACCTTC
TRBD1	.	TRBJ2-7	TRBV7-9	CASSLAGTERYEQYF	TGTGCCAGCAGCTTAGCTGGGACAGAACGCTACGAGCAGTACTTC
.	.	TRBJ2-3	TRBV12-3/TRBV12-4	CASKGNPDTQYF	TGTGCCAGCAAAGGGAACCCAGATACGCAGTATTTT
.	.	TRBJ1-5	TRBV19	CASTQTGRGAPNQPQHF	TGTGCCAGTACCCAGACCGGCCGGGGGGCGCCCAATCAGCCCCAGCATTTT
.	.	TRBJ1-1	TRBV27	CASSSLQGLSEAFF	TGTGCCAGCAGCTCCCTTCAGGGTTTATCTGAAGCTTTCTTT
TRBD1	.	TRBJ2-7	TRBV3-1/TRBV3-2	CASSQVGTGVSEQYF	TGTGCCAGCAGCCAAGTAGGGACAGGGGTCTCCGAGCAGTACTTC
.	.	TRBJ1-6	TRBV6-5	CASSKASSYNSPLHF	TGTGCCAGCAGCAAAGCCAGCTCCTATAATTCACCCCTCCACTTT
.	.	TRBJ2-5	TRBV12-3/TRBV12-4	CASRMTVGETQYF	TGTGCCAGCAGGATGACAGTAGGAGAGACCCAGTACTTC
.	.	TRBJ1-2	TRBV12-3/TRBV12-4	CASSLGGFGYTF	TGTGCCAGCAGTTTAGGAGGGTTTGGCTACACCTTC
.	.	TRBJ1-2	TRBV7-9	CASSFENHGYTF	TGTGCCAGCAGCTTCGAGAATCATGGCTACACCTTC
.	.	TRBJ2-2	TRBV5-4	CASSFGGETGELFF	TGTGCCAGCAGCTTCGGGGGCGAAACCGGGGAGCTGTTTTTT
.	.	TRBJ2-3	TRBV4-1	CASSQDRYF	TGCGCCAGCAGCCAAGACCGGTATTTT
.	.	TRBJ2-3	TRBV24-1	CATSDPGDSTDTQYF	TGTGCCACCAGTGATCCGGGGGACAGCACAGATACGCAGTATTTT
.	.	TRBJ1-6	TRBV7-2	CASISRGFNSPLHF	TGTGCCAGCATCTCCAGGGGTTTTAATTCACCCCTCCACTTT
.	.	TRBJ1-1	TRBV30	CAWGGGTEAFF	TGTGCCTGGGGAGGGGGCACTGAAGCTTTCTTT
.	.	TRBJ2-7	TRBV7-8	CASSLTDGSYEQYF	TGTGCCAGCAGCCTGACAGACGGTTCCTACGAGCAGTACTTC
.	.	TRBJ2-1	TRBV9	CASSVEGVYNEQFF	TGTGCCAGCAGCGTAGAAGGGGTGTACAATGAGCAGTTCTTC
.	.	TRBJ2-1	TRBV12-5	CASGQSGGRSYNEQFF	TGTGCTAGTGGTCAATCCGGGGGCCGCTCCTACAATGAGCAGTTCTTC
TRBD1	.	TRBJ1-2	TRBV6-5	CASSYRGTEWDYGYTF	TGTGCCAGCAGTTACAGGGGGACAGAATGGGACTATGGCTACACCTTC
.	.	TRBJ1-5	TRBV30	CAWSERADQPQHF	TGTGCCTGGAGTGAACGGGCGGATCAGCCCCAGCATTTT
TRBD1	.	TRBJ1-2	TRBV12-5	CASGFIPDRGRRDYGYTF	TGTGCTAGTGGTTTTATTCCGGACAGGGGGCGTCGCGACTATGGCTACACCTTC
.	.	TRBJ2-1	TRBV6-6	CASSPRGGGLVSGYEQFF	TGTGCCAGCAGTCCCAGGGGCGGAGGGTTGGTCTCGGGATATGAGCAGTTCTTC
TRBD1	.	TRBJ2-1	TRBV7-6	CASSRLGTAENNEQFF	TGTGCCAGCAGCCGTCTCGGGACAGCCGAGAACAATGAGCAGTTCTTC
.	few	TRBJ1-3	TRBV6-5	CASRKVSGNTIYF	TGTGCCAGCAGAAAGGTATCTGGAAACACCATATATTTT
.	.	TRBJ2-6	TRBV15	CATSPTREAGANVLTF	TGTGCCACCAGCCCAACAAGAGAAGCCGGGGCCAACGTCCTGACTTTC
.	.	TRBJ2-7	TRBV6-2/TRBV6-3	CASSYLGVKYF	TGTGCCAGCAGTTACTTAGGGGTGAAGTACTTC
TRBD1	.	TRBJ1-1	TRBV5-1	CASSLVETGLNTEAFF	TGCGCCAGCAGCTTGGTGGAGACAGGGCTGAACACTGAAGCTTTCTTT
.	.	TRBJ2-7	TRBV6-5	CASRQQGYEQYF	TGTGCCAGCAGGCAACAGGGATACGAGCAGTACTTC
TRBD2	.	TRBJ2-7	TRBV2	CASSSRGRLAESSYEQYF	TGTGCCAGCAGTAGTCGGGGAAGACTAGCGGAAAGCTCCTACGAGCAGTACTTC
.	.	TRBJ1-3	TRBV6-5	CASSYSGSSGNTIYF	TGTGCCAGCAGTTACTCAGGGTCCTCTGGAAACACCATATATTTT
.	.	TRBJ1-5	TRBV30	CAWSVHPRRFGDSDHQPQHF	TGTGCCTGGAGTGTACATCCCCGACGATTCGGCGACAGTGACCATCAGCCCCAGCATTTT
.	.	TRBJ1-2	TRBV12-3/TRBV12-4	CASSSAAGYGYTF	TGTGCCAGCAGTTCGGCAGCCGGTTATGGCTACACCTTC
TRBD2	.	TRBJ2-3	TRBV7-9	CASSLALAGAGDTQYF	TGTGCCAGCAGCTTAGCCCTAGCGGGGGCTGGCGATACGCAGTATTTT